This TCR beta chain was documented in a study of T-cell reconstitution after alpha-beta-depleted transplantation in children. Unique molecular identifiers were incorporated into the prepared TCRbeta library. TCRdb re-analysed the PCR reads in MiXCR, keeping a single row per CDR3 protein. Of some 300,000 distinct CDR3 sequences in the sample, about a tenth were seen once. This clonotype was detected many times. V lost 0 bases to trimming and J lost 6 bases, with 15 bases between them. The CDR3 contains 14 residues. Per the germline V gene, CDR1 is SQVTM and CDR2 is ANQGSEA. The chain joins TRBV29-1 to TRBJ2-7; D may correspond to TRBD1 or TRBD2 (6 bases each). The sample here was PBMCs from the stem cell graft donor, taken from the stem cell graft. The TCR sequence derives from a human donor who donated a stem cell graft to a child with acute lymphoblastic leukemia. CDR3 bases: TGCAGCGTTGAAGAGCCGGGGGCTGGAGGCGAGCAGTACTTC. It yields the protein CSVEEPGAGGEQYF.